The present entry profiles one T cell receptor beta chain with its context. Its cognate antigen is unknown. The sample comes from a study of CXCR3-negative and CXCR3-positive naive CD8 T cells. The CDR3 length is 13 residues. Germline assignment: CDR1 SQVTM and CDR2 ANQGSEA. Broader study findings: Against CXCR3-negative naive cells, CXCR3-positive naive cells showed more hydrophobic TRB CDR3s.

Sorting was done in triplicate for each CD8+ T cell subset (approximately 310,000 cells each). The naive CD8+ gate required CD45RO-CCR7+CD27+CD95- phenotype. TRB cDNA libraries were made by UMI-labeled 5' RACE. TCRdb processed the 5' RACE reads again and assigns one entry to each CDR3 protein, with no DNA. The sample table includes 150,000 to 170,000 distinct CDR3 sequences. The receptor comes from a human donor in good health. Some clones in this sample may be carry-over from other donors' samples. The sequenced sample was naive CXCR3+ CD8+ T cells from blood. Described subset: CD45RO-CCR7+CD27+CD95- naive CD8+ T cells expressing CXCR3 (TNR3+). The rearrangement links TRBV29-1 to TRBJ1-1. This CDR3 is CSVASGPNTEAFF.